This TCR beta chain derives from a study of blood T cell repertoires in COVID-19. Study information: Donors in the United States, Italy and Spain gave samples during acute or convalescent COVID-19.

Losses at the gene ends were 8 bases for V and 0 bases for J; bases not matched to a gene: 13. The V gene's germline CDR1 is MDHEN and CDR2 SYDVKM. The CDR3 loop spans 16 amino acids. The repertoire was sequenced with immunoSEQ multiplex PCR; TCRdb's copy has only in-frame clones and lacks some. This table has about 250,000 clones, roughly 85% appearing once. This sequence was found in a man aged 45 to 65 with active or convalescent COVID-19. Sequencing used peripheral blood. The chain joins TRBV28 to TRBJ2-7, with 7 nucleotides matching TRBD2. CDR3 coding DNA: TGTGCCAGCCTTTCGGGGGGTGCTGGGGGCTCCTACGAGCAGTACTTC. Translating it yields CASLSGGAGGSYEQYF.